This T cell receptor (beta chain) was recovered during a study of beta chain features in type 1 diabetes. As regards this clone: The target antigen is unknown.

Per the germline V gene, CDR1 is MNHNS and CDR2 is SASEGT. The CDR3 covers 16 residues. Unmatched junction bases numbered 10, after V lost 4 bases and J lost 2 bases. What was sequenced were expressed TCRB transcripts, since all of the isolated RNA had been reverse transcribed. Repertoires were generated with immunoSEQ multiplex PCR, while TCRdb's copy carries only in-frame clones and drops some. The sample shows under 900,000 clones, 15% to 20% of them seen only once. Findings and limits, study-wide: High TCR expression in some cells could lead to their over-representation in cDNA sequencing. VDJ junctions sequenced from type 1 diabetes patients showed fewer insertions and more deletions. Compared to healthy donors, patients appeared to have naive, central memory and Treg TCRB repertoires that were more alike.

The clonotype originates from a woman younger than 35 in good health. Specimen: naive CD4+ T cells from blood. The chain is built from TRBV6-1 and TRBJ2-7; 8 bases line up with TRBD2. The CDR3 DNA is TGTGCCAGCAGTGTATTAAGCGGGAGTCCGCCCTACGAGCAGTACTTC. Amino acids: CASSVLSGSPPYEQYF.